The clone carrying this T cell receptor delta chain was seen a few times. Antigen: not known. TCRdb assigns this DNA the protein of a much larger clone, which departs from its translation at residue 9; this likely reflects a read error, and the protein shown comes from translating the DNA. Germline V gives CDR1 GEAIGNYY, CDR2 EKD. The CDR3 consists of 19 residues. Unmatched junction bases numbered 12, after V lost 0 bases and J lost 5 bases. Sequencing covered both gamma and delta TCR chains per sample. TCRdb reanalyzed the multiplex PCR reads using CATT. The sample contains 45,000 to 50,000 delta-chain clones, 1.6% of which appear only once. Vgamma9/Vdelta2+ and Vdelta2-negative gammadelta T cells were flow-sorted from PBMC for bulk sequencing. This sample was taken from a study of γδ T cells in repeated Plasmodium falciparum infection. The overall study: Samples were taken at baseline, before some infections, and 21 days after each. Points from the study as a whole: Malian donors came from one small rural village, predominantly one ethnic group.

The clonotype comes from a pool of human donors (malaria-infected and uninfected, not separated). The chain is built from TRDV2 and TRDJ3, with 7 bases lining up with TRDD3. Since TCRdb gives no J gene, matching the DNA to germline was used here to assign it. Sequences were obtained from gamma-delta T cells from blood. CDR3 in amino acids: CACDTLLGNTLGDTRQMFF. In nucleotides, the CDR3 is TGTGCCTGTGACACCCTACTGGGGAATACGCTGGGGGACACCCGACAGATGTTTTTC.